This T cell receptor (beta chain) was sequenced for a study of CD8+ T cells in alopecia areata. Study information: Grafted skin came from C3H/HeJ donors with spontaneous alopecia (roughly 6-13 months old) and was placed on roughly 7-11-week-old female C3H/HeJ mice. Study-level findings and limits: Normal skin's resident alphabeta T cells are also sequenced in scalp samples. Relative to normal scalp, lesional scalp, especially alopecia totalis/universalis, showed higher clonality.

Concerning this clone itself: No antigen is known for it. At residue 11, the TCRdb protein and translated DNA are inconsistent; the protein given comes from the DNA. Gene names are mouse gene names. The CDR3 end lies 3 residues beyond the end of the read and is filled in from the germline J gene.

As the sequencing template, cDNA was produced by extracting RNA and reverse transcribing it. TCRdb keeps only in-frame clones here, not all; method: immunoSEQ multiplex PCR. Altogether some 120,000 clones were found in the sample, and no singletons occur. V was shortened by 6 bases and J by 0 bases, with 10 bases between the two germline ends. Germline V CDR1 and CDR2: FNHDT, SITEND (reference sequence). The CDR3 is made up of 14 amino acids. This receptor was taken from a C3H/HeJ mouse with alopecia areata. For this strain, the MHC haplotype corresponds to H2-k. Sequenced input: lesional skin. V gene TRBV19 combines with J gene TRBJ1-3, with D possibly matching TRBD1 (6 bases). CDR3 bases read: TGTGCCAGCACTCAGGGGCCTTCTGGAAATACG. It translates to CASTQGPSGNT. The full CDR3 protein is CASTQGPSGNTLYF.